This T cell receptor (beta chain) was identified during a study of blood T cell repertoires in COVID-19. Across the whole study: Sources were T cells, B-cell-depleted T cells, or PBMCs; the material itself was cDNA or gDNA.

The table lists this clone with a count of one. Per the study methods: Estimation of nucleated cell counts was performed using reference gene primer amplification. The method was immunoSEQ multiplex PCR; TCRdb's version includes in-frame clones alone and lacks a portion of them. Clonal size and the V and J genes are those of that table, whereas D and trimming came from the DNA. The table has 59,000 or so clones, less than 80% seen once; the top ten hold roughly 3.7%. The sample taken for sequencing was peripheral blood. This TCR derives from a man in his 60s with acute or convalescent COVID-19.

CDR3 sequence: CASTWGTGTYNEQFF. The CDR3 DNA reads as TGTGCCAGCACCTGGGGGACAGGGACTTACAATGAGCAGTTCTTC. The chain has TRBV6-5 and TRBJ2-1; 9 bases align to TRBD1. Trimming removed 7 bases from V and 4 bases from J; junction bases left unmatched: 8. Germline CDR1 MNHEY, CDR2 SVGAGI. The CDR3 has 15 amino acids.